This T cell receptor beta chain was identified in a study of blood T cell repertoires in COVID-19 (dated by TCRdb to the early 2020s). The study in broad terms: The collaborator samples originated in the United States, Italy and Spain and spanned the acute and convalescent phases of COVID-19. The prospective study material was composed of cDNA or gDNA derived from T cells, B-cell-depleted T cells, or PBMCs. Deeply sampled blood TCRbeta repertoires from subjects exposed to, actively infected with, or recovered from COVID-19 were included in the dataset. The repertoires were released in a freely available public database intended as a resource for research on the immune response to SARS-CoV-2. Samples came from the ongoing ImmuneRACE study (first 160 participants) plus 1,254 subjects from 6 global collaborators. A de-identified subject ID, COVID-19 status, age in years and sex were almost always included in the sample metadata. Where available, HLA class I and class II types were obtained from metadata supplied by the sample provider rather than from assay-based typing. Points the paper makes about the study in general: The quantity of clinical and demographic metadata differed by source and by participant and was supplied without curation.

TCRbeta CDR3 regions were amplified from genomic DNA using the immunoSEQ Assay, a bias-controlled multiplex PCR. Turning to the authors' computational methods: The number of nucleated cells in each sample was estimated from the amplification of reference gene primers within the assay. To quantify the absolute abundance of each unique TCRbeta CDR3 rearrangement, sequence reads were collapsed and filtered. Productive Simpson clonality was computed per sample as the square root of Simpson's diversity index over productive rearrangements. Here the immuneACCESS table is served through TCRdb, limited to in-frame sequences with V and J called. Missing clones are a known gap in these copies; in checked studies unresolved V genes cover under half, and the rest lacks a known reason. The DNA was the basis for D and trimming; V, J and clone size are from that table. Present in this sample are fewer than 250,000 clones, 83% of which were seen just once. 3.5% to 4% of the sample lies in the top ten.

V lost 4 bases and J lost 11 bases, and the count of bases not matched to a germline gene is 8. The CDR3 starts with the cysteine, ends with the phenylalanine, and has 13 residues. Just CDR3 DNA is preserved here, 39 bases in frame from base 1. The germline V gene provides CDR1 MGHRA and CDR2 YSYEKL. Concerning this clone: It has no known antigen specificity. It has no much larger one-base neighbor in the sample; base qualities were not kept.

Participants in the prospective study were aged about 18 to 89 years, lived in under 30 United States geographic areas, and enrolled through a virtual design. In the prospective study, cohorts were assigned on the basis of participant-reported clinical history obtained from a screening survey and a study questionnaire. Exposed participants were defined as having been in contact with someone with a PCR-confirmed or clinician-diagnosed COVID-19 case within 2 weeks of study entry. Each participant in the prospective study had whole blood, serum and a nasopharyngeal or oropharyngeal swab collected by mobile phlebotomists. Participants in the prospective study had the option to provide additional blood draws and questionnaires over a roughly two-month period. Before DNA extraction, blood samples from the prospective study were shipped at room temperature or frozen.

What was sequenced was PBMCs or T cells enriched from blood (not recorded which). The sequence links TRBV4-1 to TRBJ1-1; 9 bases in the junction line up with TRBD1. The TCR originated in a woman between 40 and 55 years old who had been exposed to COVID-19. The CDR3 has the sequence CASSPRDRVSAFF. The DNA sequence is as follows: TGCGCCAGCAGCCCCCGGGACAGGGTGTCGGCTTTCTTT.